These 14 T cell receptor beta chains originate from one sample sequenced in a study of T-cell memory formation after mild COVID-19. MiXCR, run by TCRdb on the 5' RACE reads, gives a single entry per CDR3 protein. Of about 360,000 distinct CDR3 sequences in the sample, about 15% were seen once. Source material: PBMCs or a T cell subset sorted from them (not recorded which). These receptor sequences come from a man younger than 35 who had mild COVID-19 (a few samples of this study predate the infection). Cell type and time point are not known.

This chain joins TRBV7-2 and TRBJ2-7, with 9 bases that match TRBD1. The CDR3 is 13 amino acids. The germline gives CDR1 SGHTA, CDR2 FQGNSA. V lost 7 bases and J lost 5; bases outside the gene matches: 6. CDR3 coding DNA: TGTGCCAGCACCACGGACAGGGGAGACGAGCAGTACGTC. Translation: CASTTDRGDEQYV.

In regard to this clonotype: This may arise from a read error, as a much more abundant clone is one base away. CDR3 protein: CASSGRGKDTQYF. Written as DNA, the CDR3 is TGCGCCAGCAGCGGTAGAGGCAAAGATACGCAGTATTTT. The V call is TRBV5-1, the J call TRBJ2-3; D not resolved. Trimming stripped 4 bases from V and 5 bases from J, with 11 bases between. Germline CDR1 is SGHRS and CDR2 is YFSETQ. The CDR3 has 13 amino acids. Drawing the rest from reference TRBV5-1 and TRBJ2-3, the complete variable domain is KAGVTQTPRYLIKTRGQQVTLSCSPISGHRSVSWYQQTPGQGLQFLFEYFSETQRNKGNFPGRFSGRQFSNSRSEMNVSTLELGDSALYLCASSGRGKDTQYFGPGTRLTVL.

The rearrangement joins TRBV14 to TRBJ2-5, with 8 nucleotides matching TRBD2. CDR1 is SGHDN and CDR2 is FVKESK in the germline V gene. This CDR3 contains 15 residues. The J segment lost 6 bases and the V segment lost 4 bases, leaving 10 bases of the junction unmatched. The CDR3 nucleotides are TGTGCCAGCAGCCCACTTGGACTAGCAGGACAGACCCAGTACTTC. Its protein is CASSPLGLAGQTQYF.

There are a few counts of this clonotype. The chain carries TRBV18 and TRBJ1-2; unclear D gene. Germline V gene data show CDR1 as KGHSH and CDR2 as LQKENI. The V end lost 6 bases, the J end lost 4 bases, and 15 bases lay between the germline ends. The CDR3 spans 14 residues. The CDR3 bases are TGTGCCAGCTCCTTTACGACCGAGCCCTATGGCTACACCTTC. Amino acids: CASSFTTEPYGYTF. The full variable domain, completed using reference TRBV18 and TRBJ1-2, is NAGVMQNPRHLVRRRGQEARLRCSPMKGHSHVYWYRQLPEEGLKFMVYLQKENIIDESGMPKERFSAEFPKEGPSILRIQQVVRGDSAAYFCASSFTTEPYGYTFGSGTRLTVV.

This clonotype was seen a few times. The CDR3 DNA sequence: TGCGCCAGCAGCCCATTCGGGACCAGAGTTTTCAATGAGCAGTTCTTC. It encodes CASSPFGTRVFNEQFF. The J gene is TRBJ2-1, the V gene TRBV5-1; possibly TRBD1 or TRBD2 for D (5 bases each). The germline V gene has CDR1 SGHRS and CDR2 YFSETQ. V was trimmed by 4 bases and J by 6 bases, leaving 20 bases between them. The CDR3 has 16 residues.

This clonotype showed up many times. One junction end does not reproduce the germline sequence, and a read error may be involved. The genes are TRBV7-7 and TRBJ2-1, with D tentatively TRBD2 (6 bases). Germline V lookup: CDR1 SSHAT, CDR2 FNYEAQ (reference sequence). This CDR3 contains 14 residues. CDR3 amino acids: CASSLSIADNEQFF. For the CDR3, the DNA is TGTGCTAGCAGCTTGTCGATAGCGGACAATGAGCAGTTCTTC.

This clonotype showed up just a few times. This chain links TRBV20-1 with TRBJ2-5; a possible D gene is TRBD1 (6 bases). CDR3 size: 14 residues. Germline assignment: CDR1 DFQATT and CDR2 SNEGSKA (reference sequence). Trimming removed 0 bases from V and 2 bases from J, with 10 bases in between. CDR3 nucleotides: TGCAGTGCTAGAGAGCCGGGACAACAAGAGACCCAGTACTTC. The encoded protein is CSAREPGQQETQYF.

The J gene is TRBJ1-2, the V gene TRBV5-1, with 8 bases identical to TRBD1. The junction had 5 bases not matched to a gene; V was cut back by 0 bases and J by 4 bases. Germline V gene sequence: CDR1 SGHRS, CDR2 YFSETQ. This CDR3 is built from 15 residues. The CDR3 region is CASSLDAGGLYGYTF. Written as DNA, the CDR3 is TGCGCCAGCAGCTTGGATGCAGGGGGCCTCTATGGCTACACCTTC.

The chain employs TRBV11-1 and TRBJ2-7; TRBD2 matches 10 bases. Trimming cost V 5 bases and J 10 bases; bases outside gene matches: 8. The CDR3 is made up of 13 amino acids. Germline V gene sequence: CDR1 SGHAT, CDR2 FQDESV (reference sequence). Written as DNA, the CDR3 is TGTGCCAGCAGCCCTCCAGCGGGGGGGCCCCAGTACGTC. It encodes CASSPPAGGPQYV.

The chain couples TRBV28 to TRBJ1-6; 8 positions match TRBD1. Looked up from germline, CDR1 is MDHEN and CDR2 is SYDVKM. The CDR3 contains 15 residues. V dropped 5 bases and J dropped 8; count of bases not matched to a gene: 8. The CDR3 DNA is TGTGCCAGCAGTCTTTGGGACAGGCGAGATTCACCCCTCCACTTT. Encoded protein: CASSLWDRRDSPLHF.

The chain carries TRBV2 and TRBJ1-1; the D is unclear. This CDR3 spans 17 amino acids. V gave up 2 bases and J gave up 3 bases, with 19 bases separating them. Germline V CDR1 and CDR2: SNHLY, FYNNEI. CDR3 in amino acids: CASSESFVKGLDTEAFF. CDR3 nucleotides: TGTGCCAGCAGTGAATCTTTCGTAAAGGGTCTCGACACTGAAGCTTTCTTT.

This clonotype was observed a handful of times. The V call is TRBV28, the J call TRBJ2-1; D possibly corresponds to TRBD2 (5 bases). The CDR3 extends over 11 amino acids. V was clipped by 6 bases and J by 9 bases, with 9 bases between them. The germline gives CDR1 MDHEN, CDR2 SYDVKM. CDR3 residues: CASSWAGEQFF. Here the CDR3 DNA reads TGTGCCAGCAGCTGGGCGGGTGAGCAGTTCTTC.

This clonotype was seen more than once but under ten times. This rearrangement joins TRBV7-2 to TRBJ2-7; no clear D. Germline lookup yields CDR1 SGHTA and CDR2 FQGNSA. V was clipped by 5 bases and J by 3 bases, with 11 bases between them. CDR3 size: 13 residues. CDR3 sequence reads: CASSLHGIYEQYV. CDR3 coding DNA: TGTGCCAGCAGCCTACACGGCATCTACGAGCAGTACGTC.

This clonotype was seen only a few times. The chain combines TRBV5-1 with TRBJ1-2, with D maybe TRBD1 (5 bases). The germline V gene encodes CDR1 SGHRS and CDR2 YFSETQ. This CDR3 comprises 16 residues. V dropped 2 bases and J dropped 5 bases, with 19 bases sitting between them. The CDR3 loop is CASSFGAGAEEYGYTF. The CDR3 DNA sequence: TGCGCCAGCAGCTTTGGAGCTGGGGCGGAGGAGTATGGCTACACCTTC. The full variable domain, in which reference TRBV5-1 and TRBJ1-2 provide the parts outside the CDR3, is KAGVTQTPRYLIKTRGQQVTLSCSPISGHRSVSWYQQTPGQGLQFLFEYFSETQRNKGNFPGRFSGRQFSNSRSEMNVSTLELGDSALYLCASSFGAGAEEYGYTFGSGTRLTVV.